The T cell receptor (beta chain) described here comes from a study of T cells after yellow fever vaccination. Study-level information: Libraries from low-cell-number fractions were prepared with the SMART-Seq v4 Ultra Low Input RNA kit.

TCRdb used MiXCR to reprocess the 5' RACE reads, holding one entry per CDR3 protein. In the table there are over 300,000 distinct CDR3 sequences, more than 3% of which are singletons. Study-level points and caveats: FACS-sorted repertoires could contain abundant clonotypes contaminating from the bulk population. By day 5 rather than day 15, the secondary response had peaked, though it was weaker.

In this sample, this clonotype turned up a few times. Antigen unknown. Trimming removed 4 bases at V and 3 bases at J, with 7 bases between. The CDR3 totals 12 residues. In germline, CDR1 is MNHNS, CDR2 SASEGT. This rearrangement joins TRBV6-1 to TRBJ2-7, with D unresolved. This TCR was sampled from a man aged 18 to 30 who received the YFV17D yellow fever vaccine. Sequences were derived from PBMCs, sampled on the day of the yellow fever booster vaccination. CDR3 loop: CASSGQVYEQYF. DNA of the CDR3: TGTGCCAGCAGTGGGCAGGTCTACGAGCAGTACTTC.